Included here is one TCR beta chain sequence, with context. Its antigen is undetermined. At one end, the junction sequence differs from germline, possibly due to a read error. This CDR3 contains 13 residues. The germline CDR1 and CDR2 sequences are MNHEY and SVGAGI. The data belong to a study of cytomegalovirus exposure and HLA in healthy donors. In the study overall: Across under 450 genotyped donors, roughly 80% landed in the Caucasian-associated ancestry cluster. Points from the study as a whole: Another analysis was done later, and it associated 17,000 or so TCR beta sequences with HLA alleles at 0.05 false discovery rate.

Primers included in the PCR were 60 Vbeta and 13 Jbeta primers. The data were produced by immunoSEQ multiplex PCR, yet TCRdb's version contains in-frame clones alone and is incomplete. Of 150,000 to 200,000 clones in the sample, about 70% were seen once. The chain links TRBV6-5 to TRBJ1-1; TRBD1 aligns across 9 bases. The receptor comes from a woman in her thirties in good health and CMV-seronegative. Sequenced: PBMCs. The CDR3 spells CASSEFPDRGWIF. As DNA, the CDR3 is TGTGCCAGCAGTGAATTCCCGGACAGGGGATGGATCTTT.